The 10 T cell receptor beta chains in this list originate from one sample, sequenced in a study of blood T cell repertoires in COVID-19 (TCRdb year 2020). The library was built by means of the immunoSEQ multiplex PCR assay. In its TCRdb copy, this immuneACCESS table keeps in-frame sequences only and misses some clones. Where compared with another copy, unresolved V genes explain less than half of these, and the others have no known cause. This sample gives under 250,000 clones in total; around four fifths of them show up just once. The leading ten clones occupy around 6.5% of the sample. The sample consisted of peripheral blood. The receptors derive from a woman in her fifties or sixties with active or convalescent COVID-19.

This clone appeared once. V gene TRBV13 combines with J gene TRBJ1-1; 9 bases align to TRBD1. With V trimmed by 3 bases and J by 6 bases, 8 bases remained unmatched. The CDR3 loop spans 15 amino acids. Germline CDR1 is PRHDT and CDR2 is FYEKMQ (reference sequence). The CDR3 nucleotides read TGTGCCAGCAGCTTTCCCGGGACAGGGATGCCTGAAGCTTTCTTT. Protein product: CASSFPGTGMPEAFF.

V usage is TRBV28 and J usage is TRBJ2-7; 9 bases fit TRBD2. Trimming took 6 bases from V and 0 from J; bases not matched to a gene: 6. Germline CDR1 is MDHEN and CDR2 is SYDVKM. The CDR3 is 15 residues long. This chain's CDR3 is CASREAGGLSYEQYV. The CDR3 nucleotides are TGTGCCAGCAGAGAAGCGGGGGGCCTCTCCTACGAGCAGTACGTC.

The chain has TRBV29-1 and TRBJ1-2; a possible D gene is TRBD1 (5 bases). CDR1 SQVTM and CDR2 ANQGSEA come from the germline V gene. The CDR3 sequence is 17 residues long. Deletions cut 4 bases from V and 4 bases from J, with 25 bases between. CDR3 region: CSVGGGAQDSGGYGYTF. As DNA, the CDR3 is TGCAGCGTTGGAGGAGGGGCGCAGGATTCGGGGGGCTATGGCTACACCTTC.

This clone has just a few counts. CDR3 in amino acids: CASSQDLTSGIYEQYF. The DNA for the CDR3 is TGTGCCAGCAGCCAAGATTTAACTAGCGGGATCTACGAGCAGTACTTC. The V and J genes are TRBV14 and TRBJ2-7; 10 nucleotides agree with TRBD2. This CDR3 region has 16 residues. The germline gives CDR1 SGHDN, CDR2 FVKESK. J lost 3 bases, V lost 0 bases, and 5 bases had no gene match. The complete variable domain, with remaining parts taken from reference TRBV14 and TRBJ2-7, reads EAGVTQFPSHSVIEKGQTVTLRCDPISGHDNLYWYRRVMGKEIKFLLHFVKESKQDESGMPNNRFLAERTGGTYSTLKVQPAELEDSGVYFCASSQDLTSGIYEQYFGPGTRLTVT.

The rearrangement links TRBV6-5 to TRBJ2-7; D unresolved. The germline V gene has CDR1 MNHEY and CDR2 SVGAGI. This CDR3 spans 13 amino acids. The ends were cut back, 8 bases at V and 4 bases at J, with 15 bases in the middle. The CDR3 coding sequence is TGTGCCAGCGGGTTAGAGGTCTCGTACGAGCAGTACTTC. Translation: CASGLEVSYEQYF.

The CDR3: CASSLLGGYSYEQYF. CDR3 DNA: TGTGCCAGCAGCTTACTAGGGGGATACTCCTACGAGCAGTACTTC. V is TRBV13 and J is TRBJ2-7; D is possibly TRBD1 (6 bases). CDR1 PRHDT and CDR2 FYEKMQ come from the germline V gene (reference sequence). Trimming stripped 2 bases from V and 0 bases from J, with 11 bases between. The CDR3 extends over 15 amino acids.

This rearrangement joins TRBV5-4 to TRBJ2-3; D unclear. The CDR3 totals 13 residues. Trimming took 2 bases from V and 6 from J, leaving 10 bases between them. Looked up from germline, CDR1 is SGHNT and CDR2 is YYREEE (reference sequence). CDR3 sequence reads: CASSFPSRDTQYF. The DNA for the CDR3 is TGTGCCAGCAGCTTCCCCTCGAGGGATACGCAGTATTTT.

This chain uses TRBV6-5 with TRBJ2-1; TRBD2 might be the D (6 bases). V lost 0 bases and J 4 bases, leaving 13 bases between the germline ends. Germline V lookup: CDR1 MNHEY, CDR2 SVGAGI. The CDR3 is 16 amino acids. CDR3 DNA: TGTGCCAGCAGTTACTCCCGGGAGCTACCATACAATGAGCAGTTCTTC. It specifies CASSYSRELPYNEQFF.

This chain joins TRBV19 and TRBJ1-2; 8 bases line up with TRBD1. This CDR3 comprises 11 residues. V shed 9 bases, J shed 6 bases, and the junction held 3 bases outside the gene matches. Per germline, CDR1 LNHDA and CDR2 SQIVND (reference sequence). As DNA, the CDR3 is TGTGCCAGCCTCAGGGGGCATGGCTACACCTTC. It codes for CASLRGHGYTF.

For the CDR3, the DNA is TGCGCCAGCAGCCAAAGTGTAGCGGGGGCCGTCACAGATACGCAGTATTTT. Translating gives CASSQSVAGAVTDTQYF. The chain couples TRBV5-1 to TRBJ2-3, with TRBD2 identical over 9 bases. With 4 bases clipped from V and 2 bases from J, the junction kept 11 bases outside the gene matches. CDR1 is SGHRS and CDR2 is YFSETQ in the germline V gene. The CDR3 length is 17 residues.